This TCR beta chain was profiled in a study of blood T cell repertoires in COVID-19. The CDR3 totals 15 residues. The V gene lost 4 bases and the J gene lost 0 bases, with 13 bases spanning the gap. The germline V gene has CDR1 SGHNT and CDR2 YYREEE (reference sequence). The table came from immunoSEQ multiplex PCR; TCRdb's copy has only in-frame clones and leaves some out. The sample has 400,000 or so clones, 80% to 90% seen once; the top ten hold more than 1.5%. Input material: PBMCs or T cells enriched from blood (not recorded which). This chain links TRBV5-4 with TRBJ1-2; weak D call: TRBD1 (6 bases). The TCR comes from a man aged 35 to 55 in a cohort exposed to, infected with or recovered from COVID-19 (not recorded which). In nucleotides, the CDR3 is TGTGCCAGCAGCACGGACAGCCCTCCTAACTATGGCTACACCTTC. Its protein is CASSTDSPPNYGYTF.